This TCR beta chain was recorded in a study of shared clonotypes between healthy human individuals. Worth noting for this clone: Its antigen is undetermined.

Study-level points and caveats: It was the non-shared clonotypes that had lower generation probabilities than clonotypes shared by all four donors. It was expected that sequencing depth would affect clonotype sharing among donors.

Germline V CDR1 and CDR2: SGDLS, YYNGEE. V lost 3 bases to trimming and J lost 2 bases, with 9 bases between them. This CDR3 is 14 amino acids long. Measured with immunoSEQ multiplex PCR; TCRdb has only the in-frame clones, and not every one. Here the sample spans more than 150,000 clones, 66% being singletons. This chain joins TRBV9 and TRBJ2-4; D is undetermined. The TCR sequence derives from a man aged 25 to 40 in good health. The source material was memory CD4+ T cells sorted from blood. The subset denotes: CD45RA-negative fraction. The CDR3: CASSAPGTKNIQYF. CDR3 coding DNA: TGTGCCAGCAGCGCACCCGGAACCAAAAACATTCAGTACTTC.